This TCR beta chain was profiled in a study of T cell changes during pregnancy in multiple sclerosis. Trimming at V came to 6 bases and at J to 4 bases, leaving 9 bases not matched to a gene. CDR1 is MNHEY and CDR2 is SMNVEV in the germline V gene (reference sequence). This CDR3 is 15 amino acids long. Data came from immunoSEQ multiplex PCR; TCRdb stores just in-frame clones and leaves some out. The sample consists of approximately 47,000 clones, about 90% of them appearing once. This chain joins TRBV27 and TRBJ1-2, with 9 nucleotides matching TRBD1. The sample was peripheral blood, taken in the first trimester of pregnancy. The sequence came from a female donor with multiple sclerosis, enrolled in a pregnancy study. This chain's CDR3 is CASSRQGGGIYGYTF. The CDR3 nucleotides read TGTGCCAGCAGCCGACAGGGGGGCGGTATCTATGGCTACACCTTC.